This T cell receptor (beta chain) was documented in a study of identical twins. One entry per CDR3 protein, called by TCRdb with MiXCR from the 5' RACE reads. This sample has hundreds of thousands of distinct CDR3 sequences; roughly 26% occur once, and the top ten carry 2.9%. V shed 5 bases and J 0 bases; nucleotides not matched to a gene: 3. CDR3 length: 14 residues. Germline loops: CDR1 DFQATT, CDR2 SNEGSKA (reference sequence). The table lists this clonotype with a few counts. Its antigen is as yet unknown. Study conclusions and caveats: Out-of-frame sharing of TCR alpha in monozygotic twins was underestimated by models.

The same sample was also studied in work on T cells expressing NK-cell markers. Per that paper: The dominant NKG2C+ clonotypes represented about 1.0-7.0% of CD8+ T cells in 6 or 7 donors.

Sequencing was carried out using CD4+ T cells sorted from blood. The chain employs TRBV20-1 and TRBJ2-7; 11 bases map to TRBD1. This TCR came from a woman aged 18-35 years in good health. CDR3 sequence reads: CSAGTGGRSYEQYF. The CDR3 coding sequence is TGCAGTGCTGGGACAGGGGGTCGCTCCTACGAGCAGTACTTC.